The 10 T cell receptor beta chains given below trace back to one sample, sequenced in a study of T cell repertoires in cytomegalovirus infection. TCRdb re-called the reads with MiXCR, one entry per CDR3 protein. This table holds hundreds of thousands of distinct CDR3 sequences, around 24% found once. Sequenced sample: CD8+ T cells from PBMCs. Receptors were obtained from a human donor in good health (CMV status not recorded). Some clones in this sample may be carry-over from other donors' samples.

This chain uses TRBV12-3 or TRBV12-4 with TRBJ2-3; no reliable D call. The CDR3 covers 16 residues. Trimming stripped 4 bases from V and 2 bases from J, with 16 bases between. The CDR3 protein is CASSSPKYGVTDTQYF. Written as DNA, the CDR3 is TGTGCCAGCAGTTCCCCTAAGTATGGAGTCACAGATACGCAGTATTTT.

This chain links TRBV2 with TRBJ2-1, with TRBD2 identical over 9 bases. V lost 6 bases to trimming and J lost 9 bases; unmatched junction nucleotides: 12. CDR3 size: 15 residues. Germline V CDR1 and CDR2: SNHLY, FYNNEI. The CDR3 here is CASSPESGGKIEQFF. The DNA for the CDR3 is TGTGCCAGCAGCCCCGAAAGCGGGGGGAAAATTGAGCAGTTCTTC.

Ten or more counts support this clonotype. The chain has TRBV7-8 and TRBJ2-1; TRBD1 matches at 7 bases. Germline CDR1 and CDR2: SGHVS and FQNEAQ. J lost 0 bases, V lost 0 bases, and 5 bases had no gene match. The CDR3 loop spans 17 amino acids. CDR3 coding DNA: TGTGCCAGCAGCTTAGCGCGCAGGGGGAGCTCCTACAATGAGCAGTTCTTC. It is translated as CASSLARRGSSYNEQFF. Full variable domain (missing parts from reference TRBV7-8 and TRBJ2-1): GAGVSQSPRYKVAKRGQDVALRCDPISGHVSLFWYQQALGQGPEFLTYFQNEAQLDKSGLPSDRFFAERPEGSVSTLKIQRTQQEDSAVYLCASSLARRGSSYNEQFFGPGTRLTVL.

This clonotype has more than one count but fewer than ten. This chain links TRBV29-1 with TRBJ1-1; 8 bases align to TRBD1. V lost 4 bases to trimming and J lost 0 bases; unmatched junction nucleotides: 4. The CDR3 sequence is 14 residues long. Germline V CDR1 and CDR2: SQVTM, ANQGSEA. The DNA for the CDR3 is TGCAGCGTTGTGGGACAGGTAATGAACACTGAAGCTTTCTTT. Protein product: CSVVGQVMNTEAFF. Combining the CDR3 with reference TRBV29-1 and TRBJ1-1 gives the whole variable domain SAVISQKPSRDICQRGTSLTIQCQVDSQVTMMFWYRQQPGQSLTLIATANQGSEATYESGFVIDKFPISRPNLTFSTLTVSNMSPEDSSIYLCSVVGQVMNTEAFFGQGTRLTVV.

This clonotype was counted ten times or more. This may be a read error, as it is one base from a much larger clone. V usage is TRBV7-2 and J usage is TRBJ2-1; 9 bases map to TRBD1. The CDR3 contains 14 residues. V was pared by 1 base and J by 6 bases, with 1 base of the junction left unmatched. CDR1 and CDR2 from the germline V gene are SGHTA and FQGNSA. CDR3 amino acids: CASSLGTGANEQFF. The CDR3 region has the DNA TGTGCCAGCAGCTTAGGGACAGGGGCCAATGAGCAGTTCTTC. Together with reference TRBV7-2 and TRBJ2-1, the CDR3 gives the full variable domain: GAGVSQSPSNKVTEKGKDVELRCDPISGHTALYWYRQSLGQGLEFLIYFQGNSAPDKSGLPSDRFSAERTGGSVSTLTIQRTQQEDSAVYLCASSLGTGANEQFFGPGTRLTVL.

V and J are TRBV25-1 and TRBJ2-2; D may be TRBD1 (6 bases). The CDR3 has 13 amino acids. The ends were cut back, 5 bases at V and 6 bases at J, with 10 bases in the middle. Per the germline V gene, CDR1 is MGHDK and CDR2 is SYGVNS. CDR3 protein: CASSWTVAGELFF. The DNA of the CDR3 is TGTGCCAGCAGTTGGACAGTTGCCGGGGAGCTGTTTTTT.

This clonotype was recorded at least ten times. The V and J genes are TRBV7-8 and TRBJ1-2, with no clear D. Per the germline V gene, CDR1 is SGHVS and CDR2 is FQNEAQ. This CDR3 has 16 residues. V was trimmed by 3 bases and J by 3 bases, leaving 17 bases between them. CDR3 amino acids: CASSFPGPGSDYGYTF. DNA of the CDR3: TGTGCCAGCAGCTTCCCCGGGCCAGGTTCGGACTATGGCTACACCTTC.

Details on this clonotype: This may stem from a read error, because a much larger clone lies one nucleotide away. The final CDR3 position lacks the conserved phenylalanine or tryptophan, pointing to a likely read error. The chain has TRBV7-8 and TRBJ2-1; 10 nucleotides line up with TRBD1. The CDR3 length is 15 residues. CDR1 SGHVS and CDR2 FQNEAQ come from the germline V gene. Trimming cost V 2 bases and J 10 bases; bases outside gene matches: 8. The CDR3 DNA reads as TGTGCCAGCAGCTTACCCGACAGGGGGCCCGGGGAGCAGTTCCTC. Its protein is CASSLPDRGPGEQFL.

This clonotype was counted only a few times. V is TRBV20-1 and J is TRBJ2-2; 10 bases match TRBD1. The CDR3 spans 14 residues. Germline V lookup: CDR1 DFQATT, CDR2 SNEGSKA (reference sequence). Trimming removed 7 bases from V and 5 bases from J; junction bases left unmatched: 7. CDR3 sequence: CSVSWDRGTGELFF. For the CDR3, the DNA is TGCAGTGTTAGTTGGGACAGGGGAACCGGGGAGCTGTTTTTT.

This clonotype occurred a few times. This sequence joins TRBV13 and TRBJ2-7, with no clear D. The CDR3 runs 13 residues. With 4 bases removed from V and 4 bases from J, the gap between germline ends came to 11 bases. Germline V lookup: CDR1 PRHDT, CDR2 FYEKMQ (reference sequence). The DNA for the CDR3 is TGTGCCAGCAGCTCATGGGGTAGATACGAGCAGTACTTC. Translating gives CASSSWGRYEQYF. The variable domain in full, with the rest retrieved from reference TRBV13 and TRBJ2-7, is AAGVIQSPRHLIKEKRETATLKCYPIPRHDTVYWYQQGPGQDPQFLISFYEKMQSDKGSIPDRFSAQQFSDYHSELNMSSLELGDSALYFCASSSWGRYEQYFGPGTRLTVT.